This T cell receptor beta chain comes out of a study of blood T cells in healthy people across ages. Study results and caveats: Age showed a roughly linear inverse relationship with TCR beta diversity per million T cells. More naive CD4+ cells and higher diversity were found in long-lived than in aged donors.

Primed by a sample-barcoded 5' primer and a J-beta primer mix, a second PCR proceeded for about 6 to 12 cycles. Each cDNA molecule, via a template-switch adaptor with 12 random nucleotides, was tagged. TCRdb passed the 5' RACE reads through MiXCR, listing each CDR3 protein once. The table has hundreds of thousands of distinct CDR3 sequences, roughly 26% seen once; the top ten hold 15% to 20%. This clonotype has more than one count but fewer than ten. The target antigen is unknown. Isolated PBMCs totaled at least 6 million in each sample. This clonotype originated in an elderly woman in good health. Input material: blood.

The CDR3 loop reads CASSLIRDGYTF. Here the CDR3 DNA reads TGTGCCAGCAGCTTAATCAGGGATGGCTACACCTTC. The chain is built from TRBV7-2 and TRBJ1-2; TRBD1 might be the D (5 bases). The CDR3 contains 12 residues. The V end lost 2 bases, the J end lost 6 bases, and 7 bases lay between the germline ends. Per germline, CDR1 SGHTA and CDR2 FQGNSA.